This TCR beta chain emerged from a study of blood T cell repertoires in COVID-19. In the study overall: Both acute and convalescent COVID-19 samples were obtained from the United States, Italy and Spain. PBMCs, B-cell-depleted T cells, or T cells provided the cDNA or gDNA that made up the material.

Per the authors' pipeline: Nucleated cell counts were estimated from reference gene primer amplification. TCRdb's copy holds only in-frame clones and misses some; the assay was immunoSEQ multiplex PCR. V, J and clone size derive from that table, while D and trimming were established from the DNA sequence. The data show over 120,000 clones, roughly four fifths seen once. This CDR3 spans 15 amino acids. Germline V lookup: CDR1 SEHNR, CDR2 FQNEAQ (reference sequence). V was clipped by 7 bases and J by 3 bases, with 18 bases between them. This chain joins TRBV7-9 and TRBJ1-2; a weak D match, TRBD1 (5 bases). The receptor comes from a woman aged 45 to 65 with active or convalescent COVID-19. The sequencing sample was made of peripheral blood. The CDR3 coding sequence is TGTGCCAGCACCTTCCGGGGGGGAGGTGACTATGGCTACACCTTC. Amino acids: CASTFRGGGDYGYTF.